This T cell receptor (beta chain) was identified in a study of T cell clonality in common variable immunodeficiency. Study-wide results and limits: TCRbeta clonality was increased in CVID versus healthy controls. Fewer TCRbeta clones were shared among CVID subjects than controls.

This clone showed up many times. Its specificity is not known. The CDR3 is cut off 3 residues early in the read; its end comes from the germline J gene. Most patients and controls had Caucasian heritage. Sequencing input was equivalent genomic DNA from CVID and controls. The repertoire was sequenced with immunoSEQ multiplex PCR; TCRdb's copy has only in-frame clones and lacks some. The table lists roughly 60,000 clones, with no singletons. The CDR3 has 14 residues. V was pared by 3 bases and J by 5 bases, with 13 bases between. Germline assignment: CDR1 DFQATT and CDR2 SNEGSKA (reference sequence). The sequenced material came from peripheral blood mononuclear cells. The chain combines TRBV20-1 with TRBJ2-2; no firm D call. The clonotype originates from a person aged 18 to 70 in good health. The CDR3 spells CSASAGSRTGELFF. The CDR3 bases that were read are TGCAGTGCTAGTGCCGGGTCCCGGACCGGGGAG.